This is a list of T cell receptor beta chains from one sample in a study of CD8 T cells in ankylosing spondylitis. TCRdb recomputed calls from the 5' RACE reads with MiXCR, one row per CDR3 protein. This table has about 110,000 distinct CDR3 sequences, about 24% appearing once. The sample was synovial fluid, either unsorted or a sorted T cell fraction (not recorded which). Receptors were obtained from a male donor with ankylosing spondylitis. CDR3s include the opening cysteine and the closing phenylalanine or tryptophan.

TRBJ2-2,14,TRBV20-1,CSAREQESTGELFF
TRBJ2-1,16,TRBV5-1,CASSLGLGQGANEQFF
TRBJ2-5,13,TRBV2,CASSEVAQETQYF
TRBJ1-3,13,TRBV5-1,CASGLEGGNTIYF
TRBJ2-3,15,TRBV7-2,CASSLGASTADTQYF
TRBJ2-5,15,TRBV5-1,CASSLWGTGEETQYF
TRBJ1-2,15,TRBV5-4,CASSLFHSGDYGYTF
TRBJ2-5,12,TRBV2,CASSDRGETQYF
TRBJ2-1,15,TRBV12-3/TRBV12-4,CASSLSGTRHNEQFF
TRBJ2-5,14,TRBV5-1,CASSGGTPRETQYF
TRBJ1-5,12,TRBV20-1,CSARRINQPQHF
TRBJ1-1,15,TRBV11-2,CASSFQVFGNTEAFF
TRBJ2-1,16,TRBV10-3,CAISESGRGANNEQFF
TRBJ1-5,12,TRBV7-2,CASSLGRKPQHF
TRBJ2-7,14,TRBV6-1,CASRDRGQTYEQYF
TRBJ2-5,14,TRBV24-1,CATSDPTTGETQYF
TRBJ2-5,16,TRBV24-1,CATSDLPTMGKETQYF
TRBJ2-5,15,TRBV12-3/TRBV12-4,CASSLVAGAGETQYF
TRBJ2-3,15,TRBV11-2,CASAKGLARQDTQYF
TRBJ2-5,13,TRBV7-6,CASSRTYQETQYF
TRBJ1-5,15,TRBV12-3/TRBV12-4,CASSPAGGDNQPQHF
TRBJ2-1,16,TRBV5-1,CASSLGPSSGSPEQFF
TRBJ1-4,15,TRBV7-9,CASSLGTALNEKLFF
TRBJ2-1,17,TRBV24-1,CATSRFGGGGSSFEQFF
TRBJ1-5,14,TRBV6-1,CASSGGGSNQPQHF
TRBJ2-2,16,TRBV7-8,CASTTTGTLNTGELFF
TRBJ2-1,13,TRBV20-1,CRPGTSGYNEQFF
TRBJ2-2,16,TRBV7-9,CASSQTGTSGSGELFF
TRBJ2-3,15,TRBV5-1,CASSDQDRATDTQYF
TRBJ1-1,16,TRBV9,CASSVGIGARGTEAFF
TRBJ1-4,14,TRBV15,CATSRGDSNEKLFF
TRBJ2-1,15,TRBV7-8,CASSDLAGSYNEQFF
TRBJ2-1,14,TRBV24-1,CATRPGTGDNEQFF
TRBJ1-1,14,TRBV18,CASSPGTGVTEAFF
TRBJ1-1,14,TRBV20-1,CSAREPPLNTEAFF
TRBJ2-6,16,TRBV19,CASTGSLSSGANVLTF
TRBJ1-1,16,TRBV11-3,CASSQTGGRGYTEAFF
TRBJ2-5,14,TRBV20-1,CSARDPISGETQYF
TRBJ2-3,15,TRBV5-1,CASSLGGVLTDTQYF
TRBJ1-1,13,TRBV16,CASSKETGHGYFF
TRBJ2-7,13,TRBV12-3/TRBV12-4,CASSSWASYEQYF
TRBJ2-7,14,TRBV12-3/TRBV12-4,CASSRIAAGYEQYF
TRBJ2-1,15,TRBV20-1,CSARDPSGKSNEQFF
TRBJ2-1,18,TRBV4-2,CASSQVGFREISYNEQFF